This T cell receptor (beta chain) was found in a study of T cell responses to AZD1222 COVID-19 vaccine. Overall study results and limits: Nearly half of spike-specific TCRs reportedly target unmutated variant regions. Only 6 or 7 individuals given AZD1222 were seropositive at baseline.

The CDR3 is made up of 15 amino acids. V was clipped by 3 bases and J by 0 bases, with 9 bases between them. The germline CDR1 and CDR2 sequences are MGHRA and YSYEKL. A word on this clone: The antigen is unknown.

Sequenced by immunoSEQ multiplex PCR; TCRdb stores in-frame clones only, minus some. The sample contains 52,000 or so clones, approximately 84% of which appear only once. This chain joins TRBV4-1 and TRBJ1-5; D ambiguous. Sequencing was performed on peripheral blood, taken on day 0 of AZD1222 vaccination. The TCR was taken from an adult in good health. The CDR3 DNA sequence: TGCGCCAGCAGCCAGGCAGCTAATAGCAATCAGCCCCAGCATTTT. Encoded protein: CASSQAANSNQPQHF.